This T cell receptor beta chain was documented in a study of metastatic and nonmetastatic thyroid tumors. Study overall: Repertoires from blood and tumor or nodule tissue of malignant and benign thyroid patients were compared.

TCRdb re-called the PCR reads with MiXCR. The sample includes about 19,000 clones, around 25% of them seen just once. This clone is labeled as medium-sized (0.01 to 0.1%). Germline V lookup: CDR1 MNHEY, CDR2 SVGEGT. Deletions cut 0 bases from V and 0 bases from J, with 12 bases between. This CDR3 is built from 17 residues. No treatment had been given to any patient before thyroid surgery. This chain uses TRBV6-2 or TRBV6-3 with TRBJ1-5; D perhaps matches TRBD1 (5 bases). The clonotype was recovered from a male donor with papillary thyroid cancer or a benign thyroid nodule (not recorded which). Some clones in this sample may be carry-over from other donors' samples. What was sequenced was blood. This CDR3 reads CASSYSNRQYSNQPQHF. The DNA for the CDR3 is TGTGCCAGCAGTTACTCGAACCGACAGTATAGCAATCAGCCCCAGCATTTT.